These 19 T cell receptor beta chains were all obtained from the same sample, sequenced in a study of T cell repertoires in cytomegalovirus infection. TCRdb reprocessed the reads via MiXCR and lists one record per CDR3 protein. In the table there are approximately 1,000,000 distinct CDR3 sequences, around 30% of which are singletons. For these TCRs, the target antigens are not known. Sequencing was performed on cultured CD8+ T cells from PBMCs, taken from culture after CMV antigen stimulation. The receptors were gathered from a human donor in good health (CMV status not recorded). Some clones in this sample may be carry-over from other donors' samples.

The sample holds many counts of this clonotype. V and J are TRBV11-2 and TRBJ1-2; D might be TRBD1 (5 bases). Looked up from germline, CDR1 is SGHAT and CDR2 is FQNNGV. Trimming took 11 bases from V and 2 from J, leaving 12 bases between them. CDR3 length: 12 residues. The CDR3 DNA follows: TGTGCCTACTCACCAGGGAACTATGGCTACACCTTC. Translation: CAYSPGNYGYTF.

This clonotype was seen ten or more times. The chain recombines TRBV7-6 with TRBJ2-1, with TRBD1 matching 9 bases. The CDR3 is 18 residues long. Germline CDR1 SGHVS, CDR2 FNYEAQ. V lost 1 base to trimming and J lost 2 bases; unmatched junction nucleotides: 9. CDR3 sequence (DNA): TGTGCCAGCAGCTTAGTACACGGGACAGGGCCGACCTACAATGAGCAGTTCTTC. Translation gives CASSLVHGTGPTYNEQFF.

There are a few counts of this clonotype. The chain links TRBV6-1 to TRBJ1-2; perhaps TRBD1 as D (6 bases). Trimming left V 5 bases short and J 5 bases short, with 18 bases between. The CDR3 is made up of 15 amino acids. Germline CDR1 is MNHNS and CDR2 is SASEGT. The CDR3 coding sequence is TGTGCCAGCAGTACCCTCGGGGGGGGCCTTTATGGCTACACCTTC. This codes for CASSTLGGGLYGYTF.

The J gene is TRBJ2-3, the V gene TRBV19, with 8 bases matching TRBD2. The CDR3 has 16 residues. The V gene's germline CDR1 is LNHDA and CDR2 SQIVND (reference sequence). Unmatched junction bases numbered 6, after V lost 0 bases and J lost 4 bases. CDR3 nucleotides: TGTGCCAGTAGTATAGAGGGACTAGTTATTGCAGATACGCAGTATTTT. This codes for CASSIEGLVIADTQYF.

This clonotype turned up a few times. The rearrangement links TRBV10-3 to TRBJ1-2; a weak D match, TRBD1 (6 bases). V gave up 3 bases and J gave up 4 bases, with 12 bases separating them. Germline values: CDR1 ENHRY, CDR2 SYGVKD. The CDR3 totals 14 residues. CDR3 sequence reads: CAISDVGGPYGYTF. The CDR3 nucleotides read TGTGCCATCAGTGACGTTGGGGGGCCCTATGGCTACACCTTC.

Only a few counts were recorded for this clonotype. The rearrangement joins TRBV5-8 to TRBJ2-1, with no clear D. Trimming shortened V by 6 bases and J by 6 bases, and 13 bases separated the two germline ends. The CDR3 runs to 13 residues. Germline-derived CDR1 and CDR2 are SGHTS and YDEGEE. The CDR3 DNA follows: TGTGCCAGCATCCCCTGGCATCTCAATGAGCAGTTCTTC. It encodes CASIPWHLNEQFF.

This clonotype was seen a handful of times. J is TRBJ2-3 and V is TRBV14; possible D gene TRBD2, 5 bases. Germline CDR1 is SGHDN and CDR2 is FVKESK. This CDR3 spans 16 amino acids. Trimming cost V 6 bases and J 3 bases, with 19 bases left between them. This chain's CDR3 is CASSPLAGVITDTQYF. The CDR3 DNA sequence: TGTGCCAGCAGTCCCCTTGCCGGGGTCATTACAGATACGCAGTATTTT.

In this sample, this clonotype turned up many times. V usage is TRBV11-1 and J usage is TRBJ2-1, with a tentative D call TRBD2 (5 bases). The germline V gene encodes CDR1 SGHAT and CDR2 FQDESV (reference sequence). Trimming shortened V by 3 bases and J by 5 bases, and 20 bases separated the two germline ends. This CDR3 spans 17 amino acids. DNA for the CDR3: TGTGCCAGCAGCTTTATCCGGAGGCTTGGTGTGGACAATGAGCAGTTCTTC. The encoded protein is CASSFIRRLGVDNEQFF.

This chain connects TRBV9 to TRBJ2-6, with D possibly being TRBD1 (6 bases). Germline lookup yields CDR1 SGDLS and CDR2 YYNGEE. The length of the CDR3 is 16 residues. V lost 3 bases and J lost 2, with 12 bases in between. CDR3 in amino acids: CASSAGRGTGANVLTF. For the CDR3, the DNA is TGTGCCAGCAGCGCGGGTAGGGGGACTGGGGCCAACGTCCTGACTTTC.

The CDR3 bases are TGTGCCACCGACAGAGAACCTTCCTACGAGCAGTACGTC. Translation gives CATDREPSYEQYV. This chain joins TRBV6-2 or TRBV6-3 and TRBJ2-7; TRBD1 might be the D (5 bases). The CDR3 covers 13 residues. Germline values: CDR1 MNHEY, CDR2 SVGEGT. Trimming left V 10 bases short and J 1 base short, with 14 bases between.

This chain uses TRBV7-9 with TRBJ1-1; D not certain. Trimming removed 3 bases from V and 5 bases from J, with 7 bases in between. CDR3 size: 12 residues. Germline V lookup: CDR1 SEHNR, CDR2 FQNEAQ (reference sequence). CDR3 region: CASSFVETEAFF. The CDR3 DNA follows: TGTGCCAGCAGCTTTGTAGAAACTGAAGCTTTCTTT.

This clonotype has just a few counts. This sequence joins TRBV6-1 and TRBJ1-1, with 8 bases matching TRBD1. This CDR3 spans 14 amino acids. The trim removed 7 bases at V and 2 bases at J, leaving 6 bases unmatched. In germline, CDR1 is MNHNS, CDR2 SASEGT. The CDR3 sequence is CASIGDRLNTEAFF. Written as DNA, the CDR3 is TGTGCCAGCATCGGGGACAGGCTTAACACTGAAGCTTTCTTT.

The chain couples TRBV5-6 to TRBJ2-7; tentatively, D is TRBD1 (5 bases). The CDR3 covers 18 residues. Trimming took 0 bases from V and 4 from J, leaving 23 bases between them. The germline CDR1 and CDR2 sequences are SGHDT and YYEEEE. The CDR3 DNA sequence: TGTGCCAGCAGCTTGGAATATCAGATTGGCCAGGGTGGGTACGAGCAGTACTTC. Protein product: CASSLEYQIGQGGYEQYF.

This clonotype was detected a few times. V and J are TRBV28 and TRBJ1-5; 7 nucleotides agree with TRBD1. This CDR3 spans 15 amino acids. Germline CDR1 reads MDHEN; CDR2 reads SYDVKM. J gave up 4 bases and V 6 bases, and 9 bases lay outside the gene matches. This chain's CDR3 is CASSDRAKLNQPQHF. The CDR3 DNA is TGTGCCAGCAGCGACAGGGCCAAACTAAATCAGCCCCAGCATTTT.

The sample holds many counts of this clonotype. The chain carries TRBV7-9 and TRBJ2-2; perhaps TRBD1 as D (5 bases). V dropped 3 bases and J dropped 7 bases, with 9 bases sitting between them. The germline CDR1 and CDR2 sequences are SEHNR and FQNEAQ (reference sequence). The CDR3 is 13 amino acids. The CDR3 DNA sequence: TGTGCCAGCAGCTTCGACAGTCTCGGGGAGCTGTTTTTT. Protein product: CASSFDSLGELFF.

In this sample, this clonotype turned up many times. The CDR3 bases are TGTGCCAGCAGCTTGGGGGCTGACTATGGCTACACCTTC. This translates into CASSLGADYGYTF. This chain uses TRBV7-2 with TRBJ1-2; weak D call: TRBD1 (6 bases). V lost 3 bases and J 3 bases, leaving 8 bases between the germline ends. The CDR3 is 13 residues long. CDR1 and CDR2 (germline): SGHTA, FQGNSA.

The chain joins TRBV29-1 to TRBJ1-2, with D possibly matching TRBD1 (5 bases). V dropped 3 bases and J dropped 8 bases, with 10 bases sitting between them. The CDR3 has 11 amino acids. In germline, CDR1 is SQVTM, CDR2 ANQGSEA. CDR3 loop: CSVERGEGYTF. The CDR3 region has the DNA TGCAGCGTTGAGAGGGGAGAAGGCTACACCTTC. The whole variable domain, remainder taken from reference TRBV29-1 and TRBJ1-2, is SAVISQKPSRDICQRGTSLTIQCQVDSQVTMMFWYRQQPGQSLTLIATANQGSEATYESGFVIDKFPISRPNLTFSTLTVSNMSPEDSSIYLCSVERGEGYTFGSGTRLTVV.

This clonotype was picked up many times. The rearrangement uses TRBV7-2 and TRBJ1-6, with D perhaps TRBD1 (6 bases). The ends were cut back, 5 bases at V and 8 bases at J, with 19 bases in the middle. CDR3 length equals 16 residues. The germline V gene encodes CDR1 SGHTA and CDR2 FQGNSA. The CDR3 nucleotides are TGTGCCAGCAGCGGGTGGGGGCAGAGTAGTTATTCACCCCTCCACTTT. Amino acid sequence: CASSGWGQSSYSPLHF.

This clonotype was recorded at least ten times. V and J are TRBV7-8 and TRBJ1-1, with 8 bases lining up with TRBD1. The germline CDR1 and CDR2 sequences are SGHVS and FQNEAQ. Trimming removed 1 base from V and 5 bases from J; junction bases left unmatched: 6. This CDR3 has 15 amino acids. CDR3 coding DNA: TGTGCCAGCAGCTTAGGGGACAGGTACTTAACTGAAGCTTTCTTT. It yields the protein CASSLGDRYLTEAFF. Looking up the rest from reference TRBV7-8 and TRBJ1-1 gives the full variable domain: GAGVSQSPRYKVAKRGQDVALRCDPISGHVSLFWYQQALGQGPEFLTYFQNEAQLDKSGLPSDRFFAERPEGSVSTLKIQRTQQEDSAVYLCASSLGDRYLTEAFFGQGTRLTVV.